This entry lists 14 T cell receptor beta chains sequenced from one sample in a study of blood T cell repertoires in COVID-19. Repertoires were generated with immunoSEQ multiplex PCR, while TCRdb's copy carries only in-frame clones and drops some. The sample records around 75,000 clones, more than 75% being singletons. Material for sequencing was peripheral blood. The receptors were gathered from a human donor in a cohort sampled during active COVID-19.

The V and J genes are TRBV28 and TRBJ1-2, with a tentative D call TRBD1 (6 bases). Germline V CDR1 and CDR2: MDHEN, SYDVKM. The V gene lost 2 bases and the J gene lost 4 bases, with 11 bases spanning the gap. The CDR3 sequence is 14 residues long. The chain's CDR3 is CASSLAGEPYGYTF. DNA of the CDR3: TGTGCCAGCAGTTTAGCAGGGGAACCCTATGGCTACACCTTC.

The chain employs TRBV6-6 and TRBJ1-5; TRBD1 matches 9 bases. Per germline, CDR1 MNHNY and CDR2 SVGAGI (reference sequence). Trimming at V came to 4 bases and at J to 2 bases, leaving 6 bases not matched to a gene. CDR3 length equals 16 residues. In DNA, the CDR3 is TGTGCCAGCAGTTTTCTGGGACAGGGTGGCAATCAGCCCCAGCATTTT. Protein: CASSFLGQGGNQPQHF.

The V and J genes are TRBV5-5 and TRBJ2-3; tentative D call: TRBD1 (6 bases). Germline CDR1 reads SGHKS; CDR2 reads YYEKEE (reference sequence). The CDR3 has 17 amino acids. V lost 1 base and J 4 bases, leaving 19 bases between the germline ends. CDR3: CASSLRGTGAGSDTQYF. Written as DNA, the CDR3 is TGTGCCAGCAGCTTGAGGGGGACGGGTGCGGGCTCAGATACGCAGTATTTT. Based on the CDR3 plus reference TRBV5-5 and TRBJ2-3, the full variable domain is DAGVTQSPTHLIKTRGQQVTLRCSPISGHKSVSWYQQVLGQGPQFIFQYYEKEERGRGNFPDRFSARQFPNYSSELNVNALLLGDSALYLCASSLRGTGAGSDTQYFGPGTRLTVL.

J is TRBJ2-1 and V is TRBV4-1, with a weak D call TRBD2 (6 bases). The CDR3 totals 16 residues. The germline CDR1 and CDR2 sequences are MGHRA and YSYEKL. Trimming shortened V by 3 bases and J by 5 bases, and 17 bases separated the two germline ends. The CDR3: CASSQAGSRWDNEQFF. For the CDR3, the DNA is TGCGCCAGCAGCCAGGCCGGGAGCAGGTGGGACAATGAGCAGTTCTTC.

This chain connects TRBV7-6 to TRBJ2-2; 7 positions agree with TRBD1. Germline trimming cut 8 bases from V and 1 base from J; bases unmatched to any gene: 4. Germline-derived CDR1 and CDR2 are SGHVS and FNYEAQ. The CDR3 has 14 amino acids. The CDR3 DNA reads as TGTGCCAGCCGGAGGACAGGGAACACCGGGGAGCTGTTTTTT. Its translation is CASRRTGNTGELFF.

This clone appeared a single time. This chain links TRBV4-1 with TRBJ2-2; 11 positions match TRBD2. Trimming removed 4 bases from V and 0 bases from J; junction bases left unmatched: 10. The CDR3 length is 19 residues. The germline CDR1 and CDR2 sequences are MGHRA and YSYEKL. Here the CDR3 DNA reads TGCGCCAGCAGCCGCCAAGTTATAGCGGGAGGGACGAACACCGGGGAGCTGTTTTTT. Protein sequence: CASSRQVIAGGTNTGELFF.

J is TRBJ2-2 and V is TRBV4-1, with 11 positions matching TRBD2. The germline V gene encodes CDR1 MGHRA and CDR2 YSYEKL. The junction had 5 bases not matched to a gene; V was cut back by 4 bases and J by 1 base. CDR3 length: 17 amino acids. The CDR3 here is CASSPGGTSGNTGELFF. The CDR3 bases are TGCGCCAGCAGCCCGGGGGGGACTAGCGGGAACACCGGGGAGCTGTTTTTT.

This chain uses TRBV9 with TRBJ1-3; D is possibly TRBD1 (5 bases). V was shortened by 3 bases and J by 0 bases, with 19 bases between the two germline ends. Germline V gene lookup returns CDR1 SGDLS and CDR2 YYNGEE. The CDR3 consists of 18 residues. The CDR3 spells CASSADILGHGSGNTIYF. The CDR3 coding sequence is TGTGCCAGCAGCGCCGACATCCTTGGACACGGCTCTGGAAACACCATATATTTT.

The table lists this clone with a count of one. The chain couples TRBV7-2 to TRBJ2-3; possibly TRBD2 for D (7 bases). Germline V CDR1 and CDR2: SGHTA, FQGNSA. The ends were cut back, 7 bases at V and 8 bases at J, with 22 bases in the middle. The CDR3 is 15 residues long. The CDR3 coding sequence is TGTGCCAGCACTCTTTACTCGGGAGGAGGGGGTACGCAGTATTTT. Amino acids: CASTLYSGGGGTQYF. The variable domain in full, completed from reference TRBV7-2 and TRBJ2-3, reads GAGVSQSPSNKVTEKGKDVELRCDPISGHTALYWYRQSLGQGLEFLIYFQGNSAPDKSGLPSDRFSAERTGGSVSTLTIQRTQQEDSAVYLCASTLYSGGGGTQYFGPGTRLTVL.

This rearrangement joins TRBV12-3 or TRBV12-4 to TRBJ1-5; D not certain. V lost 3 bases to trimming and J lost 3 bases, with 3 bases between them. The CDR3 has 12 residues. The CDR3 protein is CASSFYNQPQHF. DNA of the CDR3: TGTGCCAGCAGTTTCTACAATCAGCCCCAGCATTTT.

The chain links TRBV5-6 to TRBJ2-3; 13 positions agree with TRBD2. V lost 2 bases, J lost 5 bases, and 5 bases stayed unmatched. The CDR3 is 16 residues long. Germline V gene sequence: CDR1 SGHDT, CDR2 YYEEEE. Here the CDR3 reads CASSFGLAGVGDTQYF. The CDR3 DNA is TGTGCCAGCAGCTTCGGACTAGCGGGAGTTGGAGATACGCAGTATTTT.

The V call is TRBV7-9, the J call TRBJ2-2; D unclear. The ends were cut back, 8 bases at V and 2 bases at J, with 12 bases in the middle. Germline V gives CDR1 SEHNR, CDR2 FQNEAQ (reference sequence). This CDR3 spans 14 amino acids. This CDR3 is CASPRGGNTGELFF. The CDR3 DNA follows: TGTGCCAGCCCTAGAGGCGGAAACACCGGGGAGCTGTTTTTT.

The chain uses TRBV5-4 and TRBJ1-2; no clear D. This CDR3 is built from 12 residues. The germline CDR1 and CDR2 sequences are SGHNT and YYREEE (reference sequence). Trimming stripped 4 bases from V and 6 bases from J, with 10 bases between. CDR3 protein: CASSAGFDGYTF. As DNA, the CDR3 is TGTGCCAGCAGCGCGGGTTTCGATGGCTACACCTTC.

The CDR3 nucleotides are TGTGCCAGCAGCCTCGCCAGGGTTTTGCAGCCCCAGCATTTT. It specifies CASSLARVLQPQHF. V and J are TRBV3-1 (or the pseudogene TRBV3-2) and TRBJ1-5; possible D gene TRBD1, 5 bases. Trimming took 4 bases from V and 7 from J, leaving 14 bases between them. This CDR3 contains 14 residues. Germline V lookup: CDR1 LGHDT, CDR2 YNNKEL (reference sequence).